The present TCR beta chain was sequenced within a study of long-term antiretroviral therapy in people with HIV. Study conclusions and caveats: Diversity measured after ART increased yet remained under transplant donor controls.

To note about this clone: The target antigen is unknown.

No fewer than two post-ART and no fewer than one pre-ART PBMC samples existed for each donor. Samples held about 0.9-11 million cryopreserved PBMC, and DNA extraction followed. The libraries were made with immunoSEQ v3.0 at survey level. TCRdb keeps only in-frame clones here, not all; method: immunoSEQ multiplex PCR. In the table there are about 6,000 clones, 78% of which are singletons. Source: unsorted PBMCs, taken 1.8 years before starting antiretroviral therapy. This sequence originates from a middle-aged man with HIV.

The CDR3 sequence is CASSQLPPDTQYF. Written as DNA, the CDR3 is TGCGCCAGCAGCCAACTCCCCCCGGATACGCAGTATTTT. The chain couples TRBV4-1 to TRBJ2-3; D is uncertain. The germline CDR1 and CDR2 sequences are MGHRA and YSYEKL. V was cut by 2 bases and J by 6 bases, with 9 bases left in between. The CDR3 consists of 13 residues.